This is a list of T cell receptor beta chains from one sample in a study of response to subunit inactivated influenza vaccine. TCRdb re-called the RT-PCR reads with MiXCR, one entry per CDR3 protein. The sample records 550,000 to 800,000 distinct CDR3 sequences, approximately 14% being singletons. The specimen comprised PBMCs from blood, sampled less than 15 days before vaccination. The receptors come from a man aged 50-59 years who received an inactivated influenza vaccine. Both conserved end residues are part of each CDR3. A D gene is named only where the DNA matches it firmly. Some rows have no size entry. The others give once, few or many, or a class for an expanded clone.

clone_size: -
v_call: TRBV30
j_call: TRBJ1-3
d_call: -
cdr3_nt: TGTGCCTGGAGTTCGACCGTTCGAAACACCATATATTTT
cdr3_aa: CAWSSTVRNTIYF

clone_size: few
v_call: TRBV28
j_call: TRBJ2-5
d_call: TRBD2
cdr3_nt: TGTGCCAGCAGCCTAGGAGGCGGGACTAGCTTCCGAGAGACCCAGTACTTC
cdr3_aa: CASSLGGGTSFRETQYF

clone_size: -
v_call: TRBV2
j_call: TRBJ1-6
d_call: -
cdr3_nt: TGTGCCAGCAGGATTAGGGACGGGAAAAATTCACCCCTCCACTTT
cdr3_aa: CASRIRDGKNSPLHF

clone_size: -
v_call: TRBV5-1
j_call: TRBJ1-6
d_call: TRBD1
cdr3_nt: TGCGCCAGCAGCTCAACTCAACAGGGGGCGCGTCAAAATTCACCCCTCCACTTT
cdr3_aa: CASSSTQQGARQNSPLHF

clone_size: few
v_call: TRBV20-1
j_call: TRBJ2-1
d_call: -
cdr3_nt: TGCAGTGCTAGAGCCCTGGAGGGGGCCTACAATGAGCAGTTCTTC
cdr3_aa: CSARALEGAYNEQFF

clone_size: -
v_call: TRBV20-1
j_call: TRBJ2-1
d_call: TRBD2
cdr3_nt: TGCAGTGCTAGGCCGGGGACTAGCGGGGACAATGAGCAGTTCTTC
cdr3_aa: CSARPGTSGDNEQFF

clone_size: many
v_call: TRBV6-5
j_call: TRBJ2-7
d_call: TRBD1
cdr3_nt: TGTGCCAGCAGTTACTCGGGACAGTCTACCTACGAGCAGTACTTC
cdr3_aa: CASSYSGQSTYEQYF

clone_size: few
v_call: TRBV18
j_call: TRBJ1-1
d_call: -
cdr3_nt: TGTGCCAGCTCACTTTCGGCCGAGGCTTTCTTT
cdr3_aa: CASSLSAEAFF

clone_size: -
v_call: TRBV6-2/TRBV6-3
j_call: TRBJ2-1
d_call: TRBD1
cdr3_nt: TGTGCCAGCAGTTTCGGGACAGTCTACAATGAGCAGTTCTTC
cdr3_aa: CASSFGTVYNEQFF

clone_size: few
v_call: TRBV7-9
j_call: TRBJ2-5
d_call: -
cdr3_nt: TGTGCCAGCAGCTTACAGGGGAAAGAGACCCAGTACTTC
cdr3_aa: CASSLQGKETQYF

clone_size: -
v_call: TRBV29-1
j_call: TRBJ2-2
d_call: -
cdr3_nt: TGCAGCGTTGTCCGAGGGAACACCGGGGAGCTGTTTTTT
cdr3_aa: CSVVRGNTGELFF

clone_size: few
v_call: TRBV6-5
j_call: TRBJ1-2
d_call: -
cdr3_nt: TGTGCCAGCAGTTACTCGTCGGCAGTCCCTGGCTACACCTTC
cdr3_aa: CASSYSSAVPGYTF

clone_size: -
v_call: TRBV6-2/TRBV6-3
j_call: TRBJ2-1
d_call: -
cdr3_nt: TGTGCCAGCAGTACCCCCTTTAAGGGGGAAGAGCAGTTCTTC
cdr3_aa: CASSTPFKGEEQFF

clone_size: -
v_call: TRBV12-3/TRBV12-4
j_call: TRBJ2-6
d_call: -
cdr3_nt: TGTGCCAGCATGGGGGAAAGCTCTGGGGCCAACGTCCTGACTTTC
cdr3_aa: CASMGESSGANVLTF

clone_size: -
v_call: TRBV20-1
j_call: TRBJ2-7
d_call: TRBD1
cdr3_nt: TGCAGTGCTAAAGGGGGCAGGGACGAGCAGTACTTC
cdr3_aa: CSAKGGRDEQYF

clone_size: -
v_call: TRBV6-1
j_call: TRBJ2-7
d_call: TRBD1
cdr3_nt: TGTGCCAGCAGTGGACAGGGCTTAAACTACGAGCAGTACTTC
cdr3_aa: CASSGQGLNYEQYF

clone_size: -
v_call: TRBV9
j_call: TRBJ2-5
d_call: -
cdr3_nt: TGTGCCAGCAGCGTAGAGGCCGGATACCAAGAGACCCAGTACTTC
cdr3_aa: CASSVEAGYQETQYF

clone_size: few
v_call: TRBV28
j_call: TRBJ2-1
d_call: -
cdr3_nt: TGTGCCAGCAGCCCCGAGGGTCGTGAGCAGTTCTTC
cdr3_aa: CASSPEGREQFF

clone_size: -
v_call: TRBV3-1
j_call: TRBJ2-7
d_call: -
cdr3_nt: TGTGCCAGCAGCCCGCTATTCGCAGGGCTCGAGCAGTACTTC
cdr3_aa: CASSPLFAGLEQYF

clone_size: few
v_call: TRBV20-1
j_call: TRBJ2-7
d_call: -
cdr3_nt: TGCAGTGGTCGGGATAGCTCCTACGAGCAGTACTTC
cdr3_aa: CSGRDSSYEQYF

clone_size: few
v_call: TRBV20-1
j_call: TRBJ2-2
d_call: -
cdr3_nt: TGCAGTGCTGGTGACAGACGGAGGGGGACCGGGGAGCTGTTTTTT
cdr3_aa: CSAGDRRRGTGELFF

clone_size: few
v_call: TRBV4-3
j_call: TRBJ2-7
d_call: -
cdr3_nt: TGCGCCAGCAGCCAAGATCTCGGCGGGTTCAGCTCCTACGAGCAGTACTTC
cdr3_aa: CASSQDLGGFSSYEQYF

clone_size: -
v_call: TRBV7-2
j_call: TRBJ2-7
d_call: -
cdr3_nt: TGTGCCAGCAGCTTAGGACTAGTCGAGGGGTTTTACGAGCAGTACTTC
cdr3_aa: CASSLGLVEGFYEQYF

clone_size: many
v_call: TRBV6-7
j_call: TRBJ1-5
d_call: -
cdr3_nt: TGTGCCAGCAGTTCCTATTCAACTATAGACGGGGGCAATCAGCCCCAGCATTTT
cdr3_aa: CASSSYSTIDGGNQPQHF

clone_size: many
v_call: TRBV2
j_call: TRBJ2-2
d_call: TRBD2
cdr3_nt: TGTGCCAGCACACGGACTAGCCGGACCGGGGAGCTGTTTTTT
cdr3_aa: CASTRTSRTGELFF

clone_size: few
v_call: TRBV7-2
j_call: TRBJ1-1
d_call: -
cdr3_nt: TGTGCCAGCATGTTCGGACTAAACACTGAAGCTTTCTTT
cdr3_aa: CASMFGLNTEAFF

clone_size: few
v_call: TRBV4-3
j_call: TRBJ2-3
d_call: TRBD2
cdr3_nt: TGCGCCAGCAGCCAAGCGGGGTTGCGGGAGGGGCGTGAAGATACGCAGTATTTT
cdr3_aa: CASSQAGLREGREDTQYF

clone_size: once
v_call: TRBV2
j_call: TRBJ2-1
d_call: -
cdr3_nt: TGTACCATCTGTCCCACAGCGGGCCCATTATTGTCCTACAATGAGCAGTTCTTC
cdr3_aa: CTICPTAGPLLSYNEQFF

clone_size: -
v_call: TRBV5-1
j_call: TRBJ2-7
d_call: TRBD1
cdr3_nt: TGCGCCAGCAGCTTGGGGACAGGGGAAGGCAGACTGAACTTC
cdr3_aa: CASSLGTGEGRLNF

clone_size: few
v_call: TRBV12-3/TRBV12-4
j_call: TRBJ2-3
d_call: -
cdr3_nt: TGTGCCAGCAGTTCTCGGTTAGATACGCAGTATTTT
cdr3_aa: CASSSRLDTQYF

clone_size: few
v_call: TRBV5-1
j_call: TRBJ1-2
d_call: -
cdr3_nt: TGCGCCAGCAGCCCCGTTAGAGGGGGTGCTAACTATGGCTACACCTTC
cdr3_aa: CASSPVRGGANYGYTF

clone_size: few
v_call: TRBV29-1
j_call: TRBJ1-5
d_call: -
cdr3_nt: TGCAGCTTATGTCAGGGCGGGGATCAGCCCCAGCATTTT
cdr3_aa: CSLCQGGDQPQHF

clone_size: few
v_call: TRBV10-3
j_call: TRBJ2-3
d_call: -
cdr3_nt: TGTGCCATCAGTGATGTGGATACGCAGTATTTT
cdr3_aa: CAISDVDTQYF

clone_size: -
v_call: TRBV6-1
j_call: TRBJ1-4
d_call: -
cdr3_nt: TGTGCCAGCCTCAGGGGAACAGCAACTAATGAAAAACTGTTTTTT
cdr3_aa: CASLRGTATNEKLFF

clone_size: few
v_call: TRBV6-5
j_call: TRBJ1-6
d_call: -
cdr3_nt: TGTGCCAGCAGTTACTCTCGGGGGCTCGGCGATTCACCCCTCCACTTT
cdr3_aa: CASSYSRGLGDSPLHF

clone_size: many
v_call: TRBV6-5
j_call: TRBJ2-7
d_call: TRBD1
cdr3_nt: TGTGCCAGCAGTTACGGTATGCGGGACAGGGGATCCTACGAGCAGTACTTC
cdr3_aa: CASSYGMRDRGSYEQYF

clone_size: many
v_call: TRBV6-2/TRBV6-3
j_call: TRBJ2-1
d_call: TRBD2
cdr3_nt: TGTGCCAGCACGTTACTAGCGTATAGCAATGAGCAGTTCTTC
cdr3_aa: CASTLLAYSNEQFF

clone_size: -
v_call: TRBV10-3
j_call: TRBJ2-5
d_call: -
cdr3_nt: TGTGCCATCAGTGGGGGCCAGCCTGAGACCCAGTACTTC
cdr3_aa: CAISGGQPETQYF

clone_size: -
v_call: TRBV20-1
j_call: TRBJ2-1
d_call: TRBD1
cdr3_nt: TGCAGTGCTAGAGATCTCGGGACAGACAATGAGCAGTTCTTC
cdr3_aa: CSARDLGTDNEQFF

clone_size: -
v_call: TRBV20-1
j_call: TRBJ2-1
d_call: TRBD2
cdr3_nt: TGCAGTGCTAGACTTAGCGGGGGGCTTCTCCGTGGCGAGCAGTTCTTC
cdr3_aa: CSARLSGGLLRGEQFF

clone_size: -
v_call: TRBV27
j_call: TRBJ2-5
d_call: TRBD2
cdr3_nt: TGTGCCAGCAGGTTTAGCGGGAGGCCAGGGGAGACCCAGTACTTC
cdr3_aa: CASRFSGRPGETQYF

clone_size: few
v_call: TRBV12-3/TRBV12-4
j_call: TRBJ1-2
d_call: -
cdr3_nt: TGTGCCAGCAGTTTAAGCACGGAGGGCAGTAACTATGGCTACACCTTC
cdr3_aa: CASSLSTEGSNYGYTF

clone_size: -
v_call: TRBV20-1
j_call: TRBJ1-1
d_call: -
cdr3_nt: TGCAGTGCTAGAGATTGGCAGGGGCCCAACACTGAAGCTTTCTTT
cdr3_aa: CSARDWQGPNTEAFF

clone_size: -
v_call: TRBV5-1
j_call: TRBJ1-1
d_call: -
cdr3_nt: TGCGCCAGCAGCTTGGCCGCACAGGTGGAAACTGAAGCTTTCTTT
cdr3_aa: CASSLAAQVETEAFF

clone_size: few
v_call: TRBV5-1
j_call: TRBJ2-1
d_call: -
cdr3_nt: TGCGCCAGCAATTGGGGGCCAGCCAACAATGAGCAGTTCTTC
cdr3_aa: CASNWGPANNEQFF

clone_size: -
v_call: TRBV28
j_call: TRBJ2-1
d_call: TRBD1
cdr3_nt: TGTGCCAGCAAGCGACAGGGGGACGTCGGCGCCTACGAGCAGTTCTTC
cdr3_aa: CASKRQGDVGAYEQFF

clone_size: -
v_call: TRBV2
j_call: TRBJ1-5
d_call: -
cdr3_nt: TGTGCCAGCAGTAACGGGAGGGGTCTACAGCCCCAGCATTTT
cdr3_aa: CASSNGRGLQPQHF